This entry features one T cell receptor (beta chain) sequence. Authors' data handling: Scientists estimated how many nucleated cells there were by amplifying reference gene primers. Data came from immunoSEQ multiplex PCR; TCRdb stores just in-frame clones and leaves some out. Clone size and V and J calls were adopted from that table, with D and trimming inferred from the DNA. The sample shows 100,000 to 150,000 clones, roughly 91% of them seen only once. Germline V gene lookup returns CDR1 LNHNV and CDR2 YYDKDF (reference sequence). This CDR3 comprises 15 residues. V lost 1 base and J lost 2; bases outside the gene matches: 2. The data stem from a study of blood T cell repertoires in COVID-19.

Source material: peripheral blood. The TCR originated in a human donor in a cohort sampled during active COVID-19. The chain recombines TRBV15 with TRBJ2-7, with 10 nucleotides matching TRBD2. The CDR3 DNA sequence: TGTGCCACCAGCAGAGTAGCGGGGGGACCCTACGAGCAGTACTTC. It yields the protein CATSRVAGGPYEQYF.